Below are 8 T cell receptor beta chains sequenced from a single sample in a study of shared T cell receptors in the human thymus. Generated by immunoSEQ multiplex PCR, the TCRdb table keeps only in-frame clones and is missing some. Among over 350,000 clones, around 93% were seen once, and the ten largest hold 0.015% to 0.02%. The material sequenced was thymocytes. These TCRs come from a human donor.

The chain uses TRBV7-9 and TRBJ2-5; 12 bases fit TRBD1. The J segment lost 4 bases and the V segment lost 6 bases, leaving 9 bases of the junction unmatched. Germline loops: CDR1 SEHNR, CDR2 FQNEAQ (reference sequence). This CDR3 is built from 16 residues. CDR3 in DNA: TGTGCCAGCAGAGTCCGGGACAGGGGGCGAGGAGAGACCCAGTACTTC. It specifies CASRVRDRGRGETQYF.

This chain joins TRBV28 and TRBJ2-7, with unresolved D. V dropped 4 bases and J dropped 4 bases, with 11 bases sitting between them. The germline V gene has CDR1 MDHEN and CDR2 SYDVKM. This CDR3 comprises 13 residues. CDR3 bases: TGTGCCAGCAGTTCCCTCGACCCATACGAGCAGTACTTC. Protein product: CASSSLDPYEQYF.

The rearrangement joins TRBV6-4 to TRBJ2-6; D is ambiguous. The CDR3 loop spans 15 amino acids. Germline V gene data show CDR1 as MRHNA and CDR2 as SNTAGT. Trimming took 6 bases from V and 4 from J, leaving 13 bases between them. This CDR3 is CASSHGPRGANVLTF. The CDR3 DNA is TGTGCCAGCAGCCACGGCCCGCGGGGGGCCAACGTCCTGACTTTC.

The chain employs TRBV4-1 and TRBJ2-7, with 8 bases lining up with TRBD2. Germline loops: CDR1 MGHRA, CDR2 YSYEKL. The CDR3 is 17 amino acids. The J segment lost 1 base and the V segment lost 1 base, leaving 9 bases of the junction unmatched. The CDR3 region has the DNA TGCGCCAGCAGCCAAGTTAGGAGCGGGAGTAAGTCCTACGAGCAGTACTTC. Amino acids: CASSQVRSGSKSYEQYF.

The rearrangement uses TRBV4-2 and TRBJ2-2; D ambiguous. Trimming left V 0 bases short and J 4 bases short, with 27 bases between. The CDR3 is 21 amino acids. Germline V gives CDR1 LGHNA, CDR2 YNFKEQ. Here the CDR3 DNA reads TGTGCCAGCAGCCAAGATCAATCTCAAACTCGGACCTCCACCCCCACCGGGGAGCTGTTTTTT. Its translation is CASSQDQSQTRTSTPTGELFF.

The chain combines TRBV5-4 with TRBJ2-1, with 12 nucleotides matching TRBD2. CDR3 length: 19 amino acids. Germline-derived CDR1 and CDR2 are SGHNT and YYREEE (reference sequence). J lost 7 bases, V lost 3 bases, and 17 bases had no gene match. CDR3 residues: CASSSGLAGNPRRLNEQFF. For the CDR3, the DNA is TGTGCCAGCAGCTCTGGACTAGCGGGAAATCCCCGTCGACTAAATGAGCAGTTCTTC.

This sequence joins TRBV18 and TRBJ2-5; D is tentatively TRBD1 or TRBD2 (5 bases each). This CDR3 region has 17 residues. Trimming removed 3 bases from V and 5 bases from J, with 22 bases in between. The germline CDR1 and CDR2 sequences are KGHSH and LQKENI. Written as DNA, the CDR3 is TGTGCCAGCTCACCCCTCAACGCCCGGGGCGTCTTTGAGACCCAGTACTTC. Protein: CASSPLNARGVFETQYF.

This chain joins TRBV7-9 and TRBJ2-7, with 9 bases identical to TRBD2. The J segment lost 3 bases and the V segment lost 5 bases, leaving 5 bases of the junction unmatched. Germline CDR1 and CDR2: SEHNR and FQNEAQ (reference sequence). This CDR3 is built from 14 residues. CDR3 coding DNA: TGTGCCAGCAGCCAGCGGGAGGACGGCTACGAGCAGTACTTC. Its translation is CASSQREDGYEQYF.